This TCR beta chain was observed in a study of blood T cells in healthy people across ages (dated by TCRdb to the mid-2010s). General notes on the study: In model experiments, roughly one uniquely barcoded TCR beta cDNA molecule per two T cells was captured by template switching. To track age-related changes in TCR beta repertoire diversity, the study relied on deep sequencing normalized with unique cDNA molecular identifiers. Using the same blood draw, the study looked at two additional independent replicas of 1 million unique cDNA reads for two donors, one aged 18 to 29 and the other aged 80 or older. The donors were divided into four age groups: young (average approximately 17 years), middle-aged (roughly 42), aged (approximately 62) and long-lived (nearly 85).

The library was built by means of 5' RACE. The run used an Illumina HiSeq 2500. The second PCR ran for roughly 7 to 11 cycles and used a J-beta primer mix along with a sample-barcoded 5' primer. A template-switch 5' adaptor carrying 12 random nucleotides introduced a unique molecular identifier onto each TCR beta cDNA molecule. At least 2.5 million CDR3-containing paired-end reads were obtained from each sample. First-strand cDNA was synthesized from all RNA with the Mint cDNA synthesis kit, primed by a TRBC-specific oligonucleotide. After uracil-DNA glycosylase treatment, a first 18-cycle PCR used universal primers M1SS and BC2_uni_R on all cDNA. The original methods were these. Normalization of each sample was performed by random selection of 1 million high-quality reads, each carrying a distinct molecular identifier. Reads with shared molecular identifiers were discarded instead of being binned into consensus sequences. MiTCR, run with a Q25 quality threshold and the strictest error-elimination algorithm, handled CDR3 identification, clonotype clustering and error correction. A nonparametric unseen species model with Euler transformation was used to estimate a lower bound on total TCR beta diversity. TCRdb took the public reads, trimmed them with fastp at Q25, ran MiXCR for clone calling and kept in-frame beta chains. When rows share a CDR3 protein, they turn into one entry using the most common DNA and genes. The V and J calls follow TCRdb's processing rather than the paper's. This sample holds 1 million or so distinct CDR3 sequences; 20% to 25% were observed only once. 0.75% of the sample comes from the top ten.

The approximately 39 donors, aged about 6 to 95 years, were systemically healthy Caucasian individuals from Russia. Roughly 10 milliliters of peripheral blood were collected from each donor into EDTA-treated Vacutainer tubes. Ficoll-Paque density-gradient centrifugation was used to isolate PBMCs, with at least 6.5 million per sample. Total RNA was extracted from PBMCs with Trizol reagent, with at least 5.5 micrograms obtained per sample. For every donor, flow cytometry on a PBMC aliquot measured the percentage of naive CD45RAhigh/CD27high T cells. What the research found in general, with its limitations: Compared with the aged group, more naive CD4+ T cells, fewer expanded clones and increased TCR diversity were shown by the long-lived group, suggesting age selection. The CMV infection status of donors was not known, potentially confounding age-related changes in expanded clonotypes. Estimates of total diversity based on one million sequenced T cells were regarded as lower bounds and as underestimates. The percentage of naive T cells measured by flow cytometry correlated strongly with observed TCR beta diversity. Since profiling was done on bulk unsorted PBMCs, naive and antigen-experienced compartments could not be conclusively compared. As age increased, observed TCR beta diversity per million T cells dropped in a roughly linear way, and a significant reduction was already evident by age 40.

As regards this clonotype: Its target antigen remains unknown. Nothing much larger sits one base from this clone, and base qualities are not available.

The CDR3 runs 15 residues from the cysteine to the phenylalanine. Only CDR3 DNA remains: 45 bases, in frame from the first base. The germline V gene specifies SGHNT as CDR1 and YENEEA as CDR2. V gives up 4 bases and J gives up 3 bases, and the segment between their germline ends measures 14 bases. These data are also associated with another study on T cells of mothers and their children. As that second study puts it: Nine systemically healthy Caucasian individuals, comprising three mothers and their six children, were included as donors. cDNA synthesis consumed the entire amount of extracted RNA, loaded at around 1.5 ug RNA in each 15 ul reaction. In the second PCR, sample barcodes and 2-4 random nucleotides were introduced via the M1S primer. Over 8 million TCR beta CDR3 reads were obtained for each mother, and 2.5 million to 3.5 million reads were obtained for each child. In both related and unrelated pairs, thymic selection shapes the output of TCR recombination in a similar way, with inherited differences having only a minor effect. Normalized repertoire overlap was always found to be slightly, but never significantly, higher in related mother-child pairs than in unrelated mother-child pairs. No persistent microchimeric T cell clones were detected, at a sensitivity of approximately 90 clones per million clonotypes. In the study, deep NGS was used to compare the TCR beta repertoires of mothers and children, and features distinguishing related mother-child pairs from unrelated individuals were sought. The mean age was 40 +/- 4 years for the mothers and approximately 11 +/- 4 years for the children. After adapter ligation with NEBNext reagents, the libraries were sequenced on Illumina HiSeq 2000 with 100+100 nt paired-end reads. Mother and child libraries were prepared a month apart and sequenced in separate runs to prevent cross-contamination. For each donor, somewhere between roughly 450,000 and 2,100,000 distinct TCR beta clonotypes were identified. Naive TCR beta clonotypes were estimated from low-frequency clonotypes matched to each donor's FACS-determined naive share, without sorting.

Sample: blood. The rearranged segments are TRBV11-3 and TRBJ2-3; possibly the D gene is TRBD2, per 6 matching bases. This TCR derives from a girl aged 2 to 9 in good health. The CDR3 amino acid sequence is: CASSSMGGLTDTQYF. The sequenced DNA: TGTGCCAGCAGCTCCATGGGGGGTCTTACAGATACGCAGTATTTT.